A selection of T cell receptor beta chains follows, all from one sample in a study of cytomegalovirus exposure and HLA in healthy donors. TCRdb keeps only in-frame clones here, not all; method: immunoSEQ multiplex PCR. The sample holds 99,000 or so clones, roughly 9.1% seen once. Sequenced: PBMCs. The receptors here all came from a middle-aged man in good health and CMV-seropositive. Each CDR3 is given with its conserved first and last residue. D genes are given only for firm matches. Expanded clones get a size class; other rows say once, few or many, or leave the size out.

v_gene	d_gene	abundance	j_gene	CDR3nt	CDR3aa
TRBV19	TRBD2	few	TRBJ2-3	TGTGCCAGTAATAAGCGGGGGACGCAGTATTTT	CASNKRGTQYF
TRBV29-1	TRBD2	few	TRBJ2-3	TGCAGCGTTGAAGGGGGGAGGGGCACAGATACGCAGTATTTT	CSVEGGRGTDTQYF
TRBV4-2	TRBD1	few	TRBJ1-5	TGTGCCAGCAGCCAACAGGGGGATCAGCCCCAGCATTTT	CASSQQGDQPQHF
TRBV6-6	.	.	TRBJ2-1	TGTGCCAGCAGCCGCCGGGACTTAACCTACAATGAGCAGTTCTTC	CASSRRDLTYNEQFF
TRBV27	.	.	TRBJ1-2	TGTGCCAGCAGCTCACAGGGCTCCTATGGCTACACCTTC	CASSSQGSYGYTF
TRBV6-5	.	.	TRBJ2-7	TGTGCCAGCAGTTACGAGGGGACTCCTACCTACGAGCAGTACTTC	CASSYEGTPTYEQYF
TRBV5-1	.	.	TRBJ2-7	TGCGCCAGCAGCTTGGGGAGGGATTCGTACGAGCAGTACTTC	CASSLGRDSYEQYF
TRBV2	.	few	TRBJ2-7	TGTGCCAGCAGACCCAGACAGGCGGGCCGCTACGAGCAGTACTTC	CASRPRQAGRYEQYF
TRBV19	TRBD1	few	TRBJ1-2	TGTGCCAGCTGGGACAGGGCGACCTATGGCTACACCTTC	CASWDRATYGYTF
TRBV30	TRBD1	.	TRBJ2-7	TGTGCCTGGACGGGACAGGGATTATCGGTCGACGAGCAGTACTTC	CAWTGQGLSVDEQYF